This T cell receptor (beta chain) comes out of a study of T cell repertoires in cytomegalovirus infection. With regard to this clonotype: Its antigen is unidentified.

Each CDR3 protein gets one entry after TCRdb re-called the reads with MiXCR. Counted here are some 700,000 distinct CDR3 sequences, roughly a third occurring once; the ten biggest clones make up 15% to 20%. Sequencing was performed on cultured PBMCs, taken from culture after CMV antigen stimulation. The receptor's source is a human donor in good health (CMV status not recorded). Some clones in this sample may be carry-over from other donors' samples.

CDR3 DNA: TGTGCCAGCAGTTACTCGACCGGACAGCCTCCCCGGCCCCAGCATTTT. Amino acids: CASSYSTGQPPRPQHF. The gene calls are TRBV6-6 and TRBJ1-5, with D maybe TRBD1 (6 bases). This CDR3 is built from 16 residues. Deletions cut 0 bases from V and 9 bases from J, with 18 bases between. Germline V gives CDR1 MNHNY, CDR2 SVGAGI (reference sequence).